This record concerns one TCR beta chain sequence. No antigen is known for it. A much larger clone differs by one base, so this may be a read error. The data belong to a study of T cells in Graves' hyperthyroidism and ophthalmopathy. Germline V CDR1 and CDR2: SNHLY, FYNNEI. The CDR3 totals 13 residues. Amplification of TCR beta CDR3 regions used RNA as the template. The primer set for the first-round RT-PCR of the TCR CDR3 was HTBI. MiXCR, applied by TCRdb to the multiplex PCR reads, yields one record per CDR3 protein. The sample carries over 150,000 distinct CDR3 sequences, approximately 16% recorded once. Study-wide results and caveats: Among clonotypes expanded in thyroid above 0.001, most were also found in blood.

Sequenced material: blood. The source of this sequence is a woman in her 50s with Graves' hyperthyroidism. The rearrangement links TRBV2 to TRBJ1-5; 9 bases are a match to TRBD1. The CDR3 loop reads CAIEGQGNQLQHF. For the CDR3, the DNA is TGTGCCATCGAGGGACAGGGCAATCAGCTCCAGCATTTT.